This is a list of T cell receptor beta chains from one sample in a study of cytomegalovirus exposure and HLA in healthy donors. Profiling relied on immunoSEQ multiplex PCR, and the TCRdb table lists in-frame clones only, not all of them. This table holds around 130,000 clones, around 74% found once. The sample taken for sequencing was PBMCs. These receptor sequences come from a young man in good health and CMV-seronegative. Both conserved end residues are part of each CDR3. A D gene is named only where the DNA matches it firmly. Only part of the rows carry a size: once, few, many, or a class if the clone is expanded.

TRBJ2-2,TRBD2,TRBV5-4,-,CASSPGLAGPYTGELFF,TGTGCCAGCAGCCCGGGACTAGCGGGACCTTACACCGGGGAGCTGTTTTTT
TRBJ1-5,TRBD1,TRBV2,-,CASTEGQANQPQHF,TGTGCCAGCACCGAGGGACAGGCGAATCAGCCCCAGCATTTT
TRBJ1-5,TRBD1,TRBV7-6,-,CASSLAPGGQPQHF,TGTGCCAGCAGCTTAGCTCCAGGGGGTCAGCCCCAGCATTTT
TRBJ1-1,TRBD1,TRBV6-6,-,CASSYYRGFGNTEAFF,TGTGCCAGCAGTTATTACAGGGGTTTTGGGAACACTGAAGCTTTCTTT
TRBJ2-1,TRBD2,TRBV5-4,-,CASSPDTSGENNEQFF,TGTGCCAGCAGCCCAGACACTAGCGGGGAGAACAATGAGCAGTTCTTC
TRBJ2-1,TRBD1,TRBV7-7,-,CASSGTGTGDEQFF,TGTGCTAGCAGCGGTACCGGGACAGGGGATGAGCAGTTCTTC
TRBJ2-7,-,TRBV6-5,few,CATSPQGGSYEQYF,TGTGCCACTAGCCCACAGGGTGGGTCCTACGAGCAGTACTTC
TRBJ1-2,TRBD1,TRBV30,few,CAWSPGQAAMGYTF,TGTGCCTGGAGTCCAGGACAGGCGGCTATGGGCTACACCTTC
TRBJ2-3,TRBD2,TRBV19,-,CASNPSGRRGTDTQYF,TGTGCCAGTAATCCGAGCGGGAGACGTGGCACAGATACGCAGTATTTT
TRBJ2-5,-,TRBV6-4,few,CASSPEMGSWAQYF,TGTGCCAGCAGCCCAGAGATGGGGAGTTGGGCCCAGTACTTC
TRBJ1-1,-,TRBV5-6,-,CASTGYGTEAFF,TGTGCCAGCACAGGGTACGGCACTGAAGCTTTCTTT
TRBJ2-3,-,TRBV4-1,-,CASSLQGNTDTQYF,TGCGCCAGCAGTCTCCAGGGAAACACAGATACGCAGTATTTT
TRBJ1-1,TRBD1,TRBV19,-,CASSDRGAGGYNTEAFF,TGTGCCAGTAGTGACAGGGGGGCTGGTGGTTATAACACTGAAGCTTTCTTT
TRBJ2-1,TRBD2,TRBV16,few,CASSHPRTSADNEQFF,TGTGCCAGCAGCCACCCGAGGACTAGCGCAGACAATGAGCAGTTCTTC
TRBJ2-7,-,TRBV19,-,CASSWRVGSDEQYF,TGTGCCAGTAGTTGGAGAGTAGGATCCGACGAGCAGTACTTC
TRBJ1-5,-,TRBV19,-,CASSGGLRNQPQHF,TGTGCCAGTAGTGGCGGTCTACGGAATCAGCCCCAGCATTTT
TRBJ2-7,-,TRBV6-1,few,CASSDKAGMRGYF,TGTGCCAGCAGTGATAAAGCGGGCATGAGGGGGTACTTC
TRBJ2-3,TRBD2,TRBV6-5,-,CASSYPGGTDTQYF,TGTGCCAGCAGTTACCCGGGAGGAACAGATACGCAGTATTTT
TRBJ2-5,-,TRBV28,-,CASIHQGWGETQYF,TGTGCCAGCATTCATCAGGGATGGGGAGAGACCCAGTACTTC
TRBJ2-7,-,TRBV19,-,CASSPTANSYEQYF,TGTGCCAGTAGTCCGACAGCGAACTCCTACGAGCAGTACTTC
TRBJ2-2,TRBD2,TRBV30,-,CAWSVGASGGVAGELFF,TGTGCCTGGAGTGTAGGTGCTAGCGGGGGAGTGGCCGGGGAGCTGTTTTTT
TRBJ2-1,-,TRBV21-1,-,CAKGDRGFSNEQFF,TGTGCCAAAGGGGACAGGGGGTTCTCCAATGAGCAGTTCTTC
TRBJ1-5,-,TRBV11-2,-,CASQDDTGRPDNQPQHF,TGTGCCAGCCAGGATGACACCGGGAGGCCAGATAATCAGCCCCAGCATTTT
TRBJ2-3,TRBD2,TRBV5-6,-,CASSNLADPTDTQYF,TGTGCCAGCAGTAATCTAGCGGATCCCACAGATACGCAGTATTTT
TRBJ2-3,-,TRBV10-3,-,CAIAVSTASSTDTQYF,TGTGCCATCGCGGTGTCGACAGCTTCTAGCACAGATACGCAGTATTTT
TRBJ2-7,TRBD2,TRBV7-8,-,CASSFRTSSYEQYF,TGTGCCAGCAGCTTTAGGACTAGCTCCTACGAGCAGTACTTC
TRBJ2-7,-,TRBV7-9,-,CASSLDTANKQYF,TGTGCCAGCAGCTTAGATACAGCCAACAAGCAGTACTTC
TRBJ1-5,-,TRBV7-2,-,CASSSGTGNQPQHF,TGTGCCAGCAGCTCTGGAACAGGGAATCAGCCCCAGCATTTT
TRBJ2-1,TRBD1,TRBV28,-,CASSFGTGSYNEQFF,TGTGCCAGCAGTTTCGGGACAGGGTCGTACAATGAGCAGTTCTTC